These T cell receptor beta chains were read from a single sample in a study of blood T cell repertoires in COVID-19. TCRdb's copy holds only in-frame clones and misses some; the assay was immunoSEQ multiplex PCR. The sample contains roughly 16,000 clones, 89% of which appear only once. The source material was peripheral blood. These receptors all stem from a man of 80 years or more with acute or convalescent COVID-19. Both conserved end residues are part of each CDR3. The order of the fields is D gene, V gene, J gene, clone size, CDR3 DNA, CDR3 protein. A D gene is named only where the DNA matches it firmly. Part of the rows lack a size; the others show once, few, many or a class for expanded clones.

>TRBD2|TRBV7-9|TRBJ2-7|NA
TGTGCCAGCAGCCGATGGACTAGCGGGGGGGCATCCGAGCAGTACTTC
CASSRWTSGGASEQYF
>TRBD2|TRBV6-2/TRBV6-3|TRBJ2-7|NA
TGTGCCAGCACCCCTAGCGGGTACTACGAGCAGTACTTC
CASTPSGYYEQYF
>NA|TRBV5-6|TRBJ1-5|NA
TGTGCCAGCAGCTTGGCGCTGGGGGCTCACAATCAGCCCCAGCATTTT
CASSLALGAHNQPQHF
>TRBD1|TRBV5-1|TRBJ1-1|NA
TGCGCCAGCAGCCGGAGAGGGACAGAGAACACTGAAGCTTTCTTT
CASSRRGTENTEAFF
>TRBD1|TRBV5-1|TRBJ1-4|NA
TGCGCCAGCAGCGGGACAGCAGATGAAAAACTGTTTTTT
CASSGTADEKLFF
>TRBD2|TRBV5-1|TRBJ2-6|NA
TGCGCCAGCAGCCCGGGAGGGCAGGGGGCCAACGTCCTGACTTTC
CASSPGGQGANVLTF
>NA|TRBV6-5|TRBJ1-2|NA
TGTGCCAGCACTTCCCCCGGTACCGGCTACACCTTC
CASTSPGTGYTF
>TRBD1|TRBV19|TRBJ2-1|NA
TGTGCCAGTAGTCCAAGGGACAGGTTGATTGGTGAGCAGTTCTTC
CASSPRDRLIGEQFF
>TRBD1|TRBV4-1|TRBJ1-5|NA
TGCGCCAGCAGCATTTCCGACAGGGGTCAGCCCCAGCATTTT
CASSISDRGQPQHF
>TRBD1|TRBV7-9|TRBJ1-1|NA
TGTGCCAGCAGCCTAGCAGGGGGGGCAGGAGCTTTCTTT
CASSLAGGAGAFF
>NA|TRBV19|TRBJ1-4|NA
TGTGCCAGTACCGAATCGTCGGGAGCAACTAATGAAAAACTGTTTTTT
CASTESSGATNEKLFF
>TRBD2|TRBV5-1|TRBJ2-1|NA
TGCGCCAGCAGCGCCGGGGGGGTTCAGGATGAGCAGTTCTTC
CASSAGGVQDEQFF
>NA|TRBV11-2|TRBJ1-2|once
TGTGCCAGCAGCTTGGCCAGGGTCTATGGCTACACCTTC
CASSLARVYGYTF
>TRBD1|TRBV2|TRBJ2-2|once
TGTGCCAGCAGTCCCCAGGGGGTCTCCGGGGAGCTGTTTTTT
CASSPQGVSGELFF
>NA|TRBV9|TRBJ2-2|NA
TGTGCCAGCAGCTCAGGAACCACCGGGGAGCTGTTTTTT
CASSSGTTGELFF
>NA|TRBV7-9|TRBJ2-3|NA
TGTGCCAGCAGCTTAGACACTACATATAGCACAGATACGCAGTATTTT
CASSLDTTYSTDTQYF
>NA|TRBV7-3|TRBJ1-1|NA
TGTGCCAGCAGCAAAACCAGGGACACTGAAGCTTTCTTT
CASSKTRDTEAFF
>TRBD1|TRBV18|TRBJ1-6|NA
TGTGCCAGCTCAGCGGGACAGGGAGTAGGTTCACCCCTCCACTTT
CASSAGQGVGSPLHF
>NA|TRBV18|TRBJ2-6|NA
TGTGCCAGCTCACCAGCAGTATCTGGGGCCAACGTCCTGACTTTC
CASSPAVSGANVLTF
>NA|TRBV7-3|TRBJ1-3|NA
TGTGCCAACTCCCAGGGGATCGGTGGAAACACCATATATTTT
CANSQGIGGNTIYF
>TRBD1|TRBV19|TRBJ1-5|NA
TGTGCCAGTAAAGGGGGACAGACTTATAGCAATCAGCCCCAGCATTTT
CASKGGQTYSNQPQHF
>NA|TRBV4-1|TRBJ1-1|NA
TGCGCCAGCAGCCATGCTACAGGGATGGTTGAAGCTTTCTTT
CASSHATGMVEAFF
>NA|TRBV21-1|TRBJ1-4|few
TGTGCCAGCAGCAAAAGGGGGACAAAACTGTTTTTT
CASSKRGTKLFF
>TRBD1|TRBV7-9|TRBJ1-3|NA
TGTGCCAGCAGCCCAGGACAGGGGAACACCATATATTTT
CASSPGQGNTIYF
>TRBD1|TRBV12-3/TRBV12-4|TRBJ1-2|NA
TGTGCCAGCACCTGGACAGGGGGAAATGGCTACACCTTC
CASTWTGGNGYTF
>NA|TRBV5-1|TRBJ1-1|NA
TGCGCCAGCAGCTTGAATGGGGAGGGGAACACTGAAGCTTTCTTT
CASSLNGEGNTEAFF
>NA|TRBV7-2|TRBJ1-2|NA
TGTGCCAGCAGCTTACAGATAAGGGCAGGGGCTCACTCTAACTATGGCTACACCTTC
CASSLQIRAGAHSNYGYTF
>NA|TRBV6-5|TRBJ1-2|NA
TGTGCCAGCAGCCTAGACTATACCGGAATATATGGCTACACCTTC
CASSLDYTGIYGYTF
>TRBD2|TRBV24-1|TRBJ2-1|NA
TGTGCCTCCAGCGGGGGGCCGGGTGAGCAGTTCTTC
CASSGGPGEQFF
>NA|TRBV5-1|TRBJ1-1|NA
TGCGCCAGCAGCTTGGAGCTGAACACTGAAGCTTTCTTT
CASSLELNTEAFF
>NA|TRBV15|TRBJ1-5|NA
TGTGCCACCAGCAGAGACAGGGCCCAGCCCCAGCATTTT
CATSRDRAQPQHF
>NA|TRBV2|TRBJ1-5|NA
TGTGCCAGCAGTGAAGGCGAACCAATTTCTAATCAGCCCCAGCATTTT
CASSEGEPISNQPQHF
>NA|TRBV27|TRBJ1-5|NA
TGTGCCAGCAGTTTTGGGGCAGGACATCAGCCCCAGCATTTT
CASSFGAGHQPQHF
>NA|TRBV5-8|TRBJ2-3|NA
TGTGCCAGCAGCTTGTATACCAGGAAAAAAAGCACAGATACGCAGTATTTT
CASSLYTRKKSTDTQYF
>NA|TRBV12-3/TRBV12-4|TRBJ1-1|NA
TGTGCCAGCAGTTTAGGGGCCTCAAATGAAGCTTTCTTT
CASSLGASNEAFF
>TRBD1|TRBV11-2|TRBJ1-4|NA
TGTGCCAGCAGCTTTGGCGCTCCGGGACAGGGGGTGGGTGAAAAACTGTTTTTT
CASSFGAPGQGVGEKLFF
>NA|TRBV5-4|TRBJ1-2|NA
TGTGCCAGCAGCTTGCCAAGGGCGGGGTCCACTACTAGCGGCTACACCTTC
CASSLPRAGSTTSGYTF
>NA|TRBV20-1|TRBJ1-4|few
TGCAGTGCTAGAGGGGGCGAAAAACTGTTTTTT
CSARGGEKLFF
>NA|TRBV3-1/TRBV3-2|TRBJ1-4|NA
TGTGCCAGCAGCCAGTATGCAACTAATGAAAAACTGTTTTTT
CASSQYATNEKLFF
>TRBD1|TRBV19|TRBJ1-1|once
TGTGCCAGTAGTATAGGACAGGGGACGATGAACACTGAAGCTTTCTTT
CASSIGQGTMNTEAFF
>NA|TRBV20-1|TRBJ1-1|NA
TGCAGTGCCGAATTGAGGGCTGAAGCTTTCTTT
CSAELRAEAFF
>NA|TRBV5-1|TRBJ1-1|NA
TGCGCCAGCAGCCTCCAGACAGGGAACACTGAAGCTTTCTTT
CASSLQTGNTEAFF
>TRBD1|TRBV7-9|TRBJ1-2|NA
TGTGCCAGCAGCAGGAGGCAGGGGGCCGATGGCTACACCTTC
CASSRRQGADGYTF
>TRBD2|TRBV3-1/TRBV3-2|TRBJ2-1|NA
TGTGCCAGCAGCTTGGGACTAGCGGGGGGATTCTACAATGAGCAGTTCTTC
CASSLGLAGGFYNEQFF
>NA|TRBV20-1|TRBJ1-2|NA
TGCAGTGCTAGTCCGGAGGGGGGCTACACCTTC
CSASPEGGYTF
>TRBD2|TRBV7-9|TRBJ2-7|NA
TGTGCCAGCAGCTTCGCGGGAGTGTCAGGGGAGCAGTACTTC
CASSFAGVSGEQYF
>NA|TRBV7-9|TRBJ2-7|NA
TGTGCCAGCAGCTTCGGACAGCCGGGTGGGGAGCAGTACTTC
CASSFGQPGGEQYF
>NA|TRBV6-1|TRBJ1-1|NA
TGTGCCAGCAGGCCACAGGGAGATGAAGCTTTCTTT
CASRPQGDEAFF
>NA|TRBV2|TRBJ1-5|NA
TGTGCCAGCAGTCCCAACCAGGGCAATCAGCCCCAGCATTTT
CASSPNQGNQPQHF
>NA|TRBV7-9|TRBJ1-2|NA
TGTGCCAGCAGTGAGGGGGGGACCAACTATGGCTACACCTTC
CASSEGGTNYGYTF
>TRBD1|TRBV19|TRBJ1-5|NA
TGTGCCAGTAGTGTGGGACAGGGGTTTAGCAATCAGCCCCAGCATTTT
CASSVGQGFSNQPQHF
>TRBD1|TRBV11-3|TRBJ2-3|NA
TGTGCCAGCAGCATACGGAATCCCGGGACAGGGGACACAGATACGCAGTATTTT
CASSIRNPGTGDTDTQYF
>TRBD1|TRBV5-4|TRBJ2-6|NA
TGTGCCAGCAGCGTCGGACAGGGCTTTCTCTCTGGGGCCAACGTCCTGACTTTC
CASSVGQGFLSGANVLTF